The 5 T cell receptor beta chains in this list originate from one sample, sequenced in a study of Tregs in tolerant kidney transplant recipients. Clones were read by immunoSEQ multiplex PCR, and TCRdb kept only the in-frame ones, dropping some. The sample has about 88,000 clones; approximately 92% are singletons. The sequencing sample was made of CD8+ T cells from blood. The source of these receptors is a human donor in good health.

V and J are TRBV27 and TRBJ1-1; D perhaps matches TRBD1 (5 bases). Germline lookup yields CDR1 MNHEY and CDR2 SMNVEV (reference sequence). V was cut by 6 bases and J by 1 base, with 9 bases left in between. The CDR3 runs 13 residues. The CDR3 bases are TGTGCCAGCAGCCTGACAGCGAACACTGAAGCTTTCTTT. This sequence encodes CASSLTANTEAFF.

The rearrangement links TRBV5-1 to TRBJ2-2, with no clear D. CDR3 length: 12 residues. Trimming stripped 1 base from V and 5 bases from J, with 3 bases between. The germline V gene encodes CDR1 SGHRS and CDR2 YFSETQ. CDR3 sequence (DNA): TGCGCCAGCAGCTTGACAACCGGGGAGCTGTTTTTT. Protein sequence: CASSLTTGELFF.

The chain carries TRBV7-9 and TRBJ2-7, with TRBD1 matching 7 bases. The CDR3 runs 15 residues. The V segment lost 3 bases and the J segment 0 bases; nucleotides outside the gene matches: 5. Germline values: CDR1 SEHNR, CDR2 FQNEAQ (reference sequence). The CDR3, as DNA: TGTGCCAGCAGCTTGACAGGGACACTCTCCTACGAGCAGTACTTC. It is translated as CASSLTGTLSYEQYF.

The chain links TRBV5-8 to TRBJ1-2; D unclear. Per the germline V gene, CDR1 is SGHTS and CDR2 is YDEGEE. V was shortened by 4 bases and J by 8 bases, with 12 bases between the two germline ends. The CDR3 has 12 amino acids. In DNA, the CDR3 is TGTGCCAGCAGCGGATTGGTGCTCGGCTACACCTTC. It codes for CASSGLVLGYTF.

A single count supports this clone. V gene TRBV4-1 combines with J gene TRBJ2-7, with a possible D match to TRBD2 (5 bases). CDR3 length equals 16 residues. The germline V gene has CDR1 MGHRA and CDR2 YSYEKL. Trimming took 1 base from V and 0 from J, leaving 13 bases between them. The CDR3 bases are TGCGCCAGCAGCCAAGGCGGGCCACTCAGCTCCTACGAGCAGTACTTC. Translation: CASSQGGPLSSYEQYF.